This entry lists 2 T cell receptor beta chains sequenced from one sample in a study of blood T cell repertoires in COVID-19. Repertoires were generated with immunoSEQ multiplex PCR, while TCRdb's copy carries only in-frame clones and drops some. Of 90,000 to 100,000 clones detected, roughly 84% appear once; the ten largest clones hold approximately 2%. Sequencing input: peripheral blood. These receptors all come from an older man with active or convalescent COVID-19.

This rearrangement joins TRBV6-5 to TRBJ2-1, with D perhaps TRBD1 (6 bases). This CDR3 spans 15 amino acids. Germline V gene lookup returns CDR1 MNHEY and CDR2 SVGAGI. Deletions cut 7 bases from V and 1 base from J, with 14 bases between. CDR3 sequence reads: CASIHGDNSYNEQFF. The CDR3 DNA reads as TGTGCCAGCATTCATGGGGACAATTCCTACAATGAGCAGTTCTTC.

This chain joins TRBV7-6 and TRBJ2-7; TRBD1 aligns across 8 bases. V dropped 3 bases and J dropped 5; count of bases not matched to a gene: 6. Germline V gene sequence: CDR1 SGHVS, CDR2 FNYEAQ. The CDR3 runs to 14 residues. The CDR3 is CASSFRGRGDEQYF. In nucleotides, the CDR3 is TGTGCCAGCAGCTTCAGGGGGCGCGGGGACGAGCAGTACTTC.